What follows are 23 T cell receptor beta chains derived from one specimen sequenced in a study of glioma-infiltrating T cells. The iRepertoire nested amplicon-rescue multiplex PCR amplified TCR alpha and beta CDR3s from RNA. One entry per CDR3 protein results from TCRdb running MiXCR on the multiplex PCR reads. The table has 300,000 to 450,000 distinct CDR3 sequences, roughly two fifths seen once. Specimen: glioma tissue, nonneoplastic brain tissue, or PBMCs (not recorded which). The receptors derive from a human donor with low-grade glioma or glioblastoma, undergoing nonglioma brain surgery, or in good health (not recorded which).

The chain uses TRBV6-1 and TRBJ2-7; 12 bases fit TRBD2. Unmatched junction bases numbered 5, after V lost 3 bases and J lost 5 bases. Looked up from germline, CDR1 is MNHNS and CDR2 is SASEGT. The CDR3 has 15 residues. The chain's CDR3 is CASSDLAGGMNEQYF. CDR3 DNA: TGTGCCAGCAGTGATCTAGCGGGAGGGATGAACGAGCAGTACTTC.

This clonotype was detected a few times. CDR3 sequence reads: CASSSTTSGGGIDTQYF. CDR3 bases: TGTGCCAGCAGTTCGACGACTAGCGGGGGAGGAATAGATACGCAGTATTTT. The chain recombines TRBV28 with TRBJ2-3, with TRBD2 matching over 12 bases. In germline, CDR1 is MDHEN, CDR2 SYDVKM. V gave up 4 bases and J gave up 5 bases; unmatched junction bases: 10. This CDR3 spans 17 amino acids. The variable domain in full, completed from reference TRBV28 and TRBJ2-3, reads DVKVTQSSRYLVKRTGEKVFLECVQDMDHENMFWYRQDPGLGLRLIYFSYDVKMKEKGDIPEGYSVSREKKERFSLILESASTNQTSMYLCASSSTTSGGGIDTQYFGPGTRLTVL.

The genes are TRBV7-2 and TRBJ1-5; 10 bases fit TRBD1. V trimming: 1 base; J trimming: 2 bases; junction bases outside the gene matches: 2. This CDR3 is 16 amino acids long. Germline CDR1 and CDR2: SGHTA and FQGNSA. Here the CDR3 reads CASSLGGTGGNQPQHF. CDR3 sequence (DNA): TGTGCCAGCAGCTTAGGGGGGACAGGGGGCAATCAGCCCCAGCATTTT.

This clonotype has ten or more counts. The chain uses TRBV20-1 and TRBJ2-7, with TRBD1 matching over 7 bases. The CDR3 length is 14 residues. V shed 6 bases and J 4 bases; nucleotides not matched to a gene: 12. Germline V lookup: CDR1 DFQATT, CDR2 SNEGSKA (reference sequence). CDR3 region: CSASTGQDLYEQYF. DNA for the CDR3: TGCAGTGCCTCCACTGGACAGGATCTTTACGAGCAGTACTTC.

This clonotype has a handful of counts. The chain combines TRBV12-3 or TRBV12-4 with TRBJ2-7; maybe TRBD2 (6 bases). Trimming removed 4 bases at V and 7 bases at J, with 17 bases between. This CDR3 has 14 residues. DNA of the CDR3: TGTGCCAGCAGTTCTAGCAGGGCGGCGGGGGAGCAGTACTTC. Translation: CASSSSRAAGEQYF.

This clonotype has more than one count but fewer than ten. This chain uses TRBV7-9 with TRBJ2-7, with D maybe TRBD1 (6 bases). Deletions cut 4 bases from V and 4 bases from J, with 17 bases between. CDR3 size: 15 residues. The germline V gene encodes CDR1 SEHNR and CDR2 FQNEAQ (reference sequence). Here the CDR3 reads CASSSTGPAVYEQYF. CDR3 DNA sequence: TGTGCCAGCAGCTCCACAGGGCCGGCGGTATACGAGCAGTACTTC.

About this clonotype itself: A read error may account for a junction end that differs from germline. CDR3 in amino acids: CASSWMEDNGKLFF. CDR3 nucleotide sequence: TGTGCCAGCAGCTGGATGGAGGATAATGGAAAACTGTTTTTT. The chain combines TRBV28 with TRBJ1-4, with D unresolved. CDR1 and CDR2 (germline): MDHEN, SYDVKM. The CDR3 loop spans 14 amino acids.

V usage is TRBV6-1 and J usage is TRBJ2-3, with a weak D call TRBD2 (5 bases). The germline gives CDR1 MNHNS, CDR2 SASEGT. This CDR3 region has 14 residues. With 5 bases removed from V and 2 bases from J, the gap between germline ends came to 11 bases. The CDR3 loop is CASSNSDPTDTQYF. Here the CDR3 DNA reads TGTGCCAGCAGTAATAGCGACCCCACAGATACGCAGTATTTT.

This clonotype was recorded at least ten times. The rearrangement joins TRBV28 to TRBJ1-4, with D hard to call. Germline assignment: CDR1 MDHEN and CDR2 SYDVKM. The CDR3 has 15 residues. V dropped 4 bases and J dropped 0 bases, with 9 bases sitting between them. In nucleotides, the CDR3 is TGTGCCAGCAGTTCTGAGGCTACAACTAATGAAAAACTGTTTTTT. Amino acid sequence: CASSSEATTNEKLFF.

This clonotype was recorded a few times. The gene calls are TRBV7-3 and TRBJ2-1; D not resolved. From germline, CDR1 is SGHTA and CDR2 FQGTGA. CDR3 length: 14 amino acids. Trimming stripped 1 base from V and 5 bases from J, with 9 bases between. The CDR3 DNA is TGTGCCAGCAGCTTAATGACGGCTAACAATGAGCAGTTCTTC. Protein: CASSLMTANNEQFF.

Of note for this clonotype: At one end, the junction sequence differs from germline, possibly due to a read error. The chain uses TRBV12-3 or TRBV12-4 and TRBJ2-1, with 10 bases aligning to TRBD2. CDR3 size: 11 residues. CDR3 nucleotides: TGTGCCAGCAGCGATAGCGGGAGGTGGGTCTTC. It encodes CASSDSGRWVF.

This clonotype was detected a few times. The chain links TRBV6-5 to TRBJ2-5, with TRBD2 identical over 7 bases. Trimming took 2 bases from V and 7 from J; bases not matched to a gene: 7. CDR3 length: 14 amino acids. Germline values: CDR1 MNHEY, CDR2 SVGAGI. Written as DNA, the CDR3 is TGTGCCAGCAGTTACGTCGTAGGCGGGGGGACCCAGTACTTC. Amino acids: CASSYVVGGGTQYF.

This chain links TRBV24-1 with TRBJ2-5; a possible D gene is TRBD1 (6 bases). The better agreement between TRBJ2-7 and the DNA end casts doubt on the J call. From germline, CDR1 is KGHDR and CDR2 SFDVKD. The CDR3 is 18 amino acids. CDR3 sequence: CATSGRTGTLRSYDEQYF. CDR3 DNA sequence: TGTGCCACCAGTGGACGAACCGGGACATTGCGAAGCTATGACGAGCAGTACTTC.

The V gene is TRBV28, the J gene TRBJ1-2; D possibly corresponds to TRBD1 (6 bases). Germline V lookup: CDR1 MDHEN, CDR2 SYDVKM. The V and J ends lost 2 bases and 4 bases respectively, with 11 bases between them. The CDR3 has 14 amino acids. CDR3 coding DNA: TGTGCCAGCAGTTTAGTCGACAGGATCTATGGCTACACCTTC. Protein: CASSLVDRIYGYTF.

As regards this clonotype: A much bigger clone sits one base away, suggesting this may be a read error. The V gene is TRBV6-6, the J gene TRBJ2-7, with a weak D call TRBD2 (6 bases). CDR3 length: 14 residues. Trimming cost V 6 bases and J 3 bases, with 15 bases left between them. CDR1 MNHNY and CDR2 SVGAGI come from the germline V gene (reference sequence). CDR3 protein: CASSKRDFNYEQYF. CDR3 bases: TGTGCCAGCAGCAAACGGGACTTCAACTACGAGCAGTACTTC.

The rearrangement links TRBV4-2 to TRBJ2-3; possibly TRBD2 for D (5 bases). The germline V gene has CDR1 LGHNA and CDR2 YNFKEQ. CDR3 length: 15 residues. V dropped 5 bases and J dropped 2 bases, with 14 bases sitting between them. The CDR3 region is CASSTLAPSTDTQYF. CDR3 in DNA: TGTGCCAGCAGCACCCTAGCCCCCTCCACAGATACGCAGTATTTT.

The genes are TRBV2 and TRBJ1-1; no clear D gene. Trimming left V 11 bases short and J 0 bases short, with 16 bases between. Germline-derived CDR1 and CDR2 are SNHLY and FYNNEI. The CDR3 sequence is 14 residues long. For the CDR3, the DNA is TGTGCCTACCGGGAGGGTAAAATGAACACTGAAGCTTTCTTT. Residues: CAYREGKMNTEAFF.

This clonotype was found many times. The rearrangement uses TRBV6-1 and TRBJ2-7; D not resolved. V dropped 2 bases and J dropped 2 bases, with 10 bases sitting between them. Germline CDR1 and CDR2: MNHNS and SASEGT. The CDR3 extends over 14 amino acids. In DNA form, the CDR3 reads TGTGCCAGCAGTGAAAATGAATATACCTACGAGCAGTACTTC. Translating it yields CASSENEYTYEQYF.

Only a few counts were recorded for this clonotype. The chain employs TRBV2 and TRBJ1-5, with 10 bases that match TRBD1. The germline CDR1 and CDR2 sequences are SNHLY and FYNNEI. The CDR3 spans 15 residues. V shed 6 bases and J 7 bases; nucleotides not matched to a gene: 9. The DNA for the CDR3 is TGTGCCAGCAGGATCTTCGACAGGGGGCCCCAGCCCCAGCATTTT. Translation gives CASRIFDRGPQPQHF.

A few counts support this clonotype. At one end the junction does not follow the germline gene, possibly because of a read error. The chain's CDR3 is CASSLGLAGGPRAKNIQYF. The CDR3 DNA follows: TGTGCCAGTAGTTTAGGACTAGCGGGAGGGCCGAGAGCCAAAAACATTCAGTACTTC. This rearrangement joins TRBV28 to TRBJ2-4, with TRBD2 identical over 15 bases. Germline CDR1 and CDR2: MDHEN and SYDVKM. The CDR3 has 19 residues.

This clonotype was detected many times. This rearrangement joins TRBV6-2 or TRBV6-3 to TRBJ1-5; 8 nucleotides align to TRBD1. The ends lost 5 bases at V and 3 bases at J; junction bases unmatched: 9. This CDR3 region has 16 residues. CDR1 and CDR2 (germline): MNHEY, SVGEGT. CDR3 in DNA: TGTGCCAGCAGTCTCCTCGACAGGGGTTACAATCAGCCCCAGCATTTT. Its protein product is CASSLLDRGYNQPQHF.

This clonotype has only a few counts. This chain joins TRBV20-1 and TRBJ1-2; D might be TRBD1 (6 bases). Germline V gene lookup returns CDR1 DFQATT and CDR2 SNEGSKA (reference sequence). The length of the CDR3 is 14 residues. The V end lost 2 bases, the J end lost 2 bases, and 12 bases lay between the germline ends. The CDR3 DNA reads as TGCAGTGCTAGAATCTACAGGGACAACTATGGCTACACCTTC. This gives the protein CSARIYRDNYGYTF.

The rearrangement joins TRBV10-3 to TRBJ1-3; TRBD1 might be the D (5 bases). This CDR3 contains 13 residues. V shed 7 bases and J shed 8 bases, with 15 bases lying between them. The germline V gene has CDR1 ENHRY and CDR2 SYGVKD. CDR3 residues: CAITEGRGDTIYF. As DNA, the CDR3 is TGTGCCATCACCGAGGGGAGGGGTGACACCATATATTTT.